This T cell receptor beta chain was captured in a study of blood T cell repertoires in COVID-19. Across the study: T cells, B-cell-depleted T cells, or PBMCs provided the cDNA or gDNA that served as material.

Using immunoSEQ multiplex PCR, the repertoire was profiled, and TCRdb retains in-frame clones only, with some absent. The sample has just over 90,000 clones, over 75% seen once; the top ten hold around 7%. Germline V gives CDR1 WSHSY, CDR2 SAAADI. The CDR3 runs to 14 residues. The germline V and J ends were trimmed by 5 bases and 9 bases, with 17 bases remaining between them. This clone was found a few times. The V gene is TRBV10-2, the J gene TRBJ2-1; a possible D gene is TRBD1 (6 bases). Sample: peripheral blood. This TCR came from a man aged 65-85 years with acute or convalescent COVID-19. The CDR3 protein is CASSTPGHRGEQFF. CDR3 in DNA: TGCGCCAGCAGTACACCGGGACATCGGGGTGAGCAGTTCTTC.